What follows are 5 T cell receptor beta chains derived from one specimen sequenced in a study of cytomegalovirus exposure and HLA in healthy donors. The PCR had 60 Vbeta and 13 Jbeta primers. Measured with immunoSEQ multiplex PCR; TCRdb has only the in-frame clones, and not every one. Altogether tens of thousands of clones are present, 70% to 85% being singletons, with the ten largest covering approximately 7.8%. Sequences were obtained from PBMCs. These receptors were obtained from a man aged 60 to 69 in good health and CMV-seropositive.

The chain couples TRBV2 to TRBJ2-2, with unresolved D. The V end lost 6 bases, the J end lost 5 bases, and 4 bases lay between the germline ends. The CDR3 has 11 amino acids. CDR1 and CDR2 (germline): SNHLY, FYNNEI. CDR3 loop: CASSQTGELFF. Here the CDR3 DNA reads TGTGCCAGCAGCCAAACCGGGGAGCTGTTTTTT.

The chain combines TRBV7-9 with TRBJ2-7, with 11 bases lining up with TRBD2. J was trimmed by 3 bases and V by 10 bases; bases with no gene match: 14. The CDR3 runs 16 residues. Germline values: CDR1 SEHNR, CDR2 FQNEAQ (reference sequence). For the CDR3, the DNA is TGTGCCACCTTTGGACAGACTACTAGCGGGAGCTACGAGCAGTACTTC. It is translated as CATFGQTTSGSYEQYF.

The chain employs TRBV6-1 and TRBJ1-5; 8 bases are shared with TRBD1. The ends lost 5 bases at V and 6 bases at J; junction bases unmatched: 3. Germline loops: CDR1 MNHNS, CDR2 SASEGT. CDR3 size: 13 residues. The CDR3 loop reads CASSKDRAQPQHF. CDR3 coding DNA: TGTGCCAGCAGTAAGGACAGGGCTCAGCCCCAGCATTTT.

The chain carries TRBV6-1 and TRBJ2-7, with D possibly being TRBD2 (7 bases). Germline loops: CDR1 MNHNS, CDR2 SASEGT. The CDR3 totals 15 residues. V dropped 2 bases and J dropped 6 bases, with 17 bases sitting between them. The CDR3 is CASSEHRGGLSEQYF. The CDR3 DNA reads as TGTGCCAGCAGTGAACATAGGGGGGGGTTGTCCGAGCAGTACTTC.

This sequence joins TRBV11-3 and TRBJ1-1; TRBD1 is a possible D gene (6 bases). The germline V and J ends were trimmed by 5 bases and 6 bases, with 19 bases remaining between them. CDR1 and CDR2 (germline): SGHNT, YENEEA. The length of the CDR3 is 15 residues. The CDR3 region is CASSPIPGVYPEAFF. The CDR3 nucleotides are TGTGCCAGCAGCCCCATACCAGGGGTGTATCCTGAAGCTTTCTTT.